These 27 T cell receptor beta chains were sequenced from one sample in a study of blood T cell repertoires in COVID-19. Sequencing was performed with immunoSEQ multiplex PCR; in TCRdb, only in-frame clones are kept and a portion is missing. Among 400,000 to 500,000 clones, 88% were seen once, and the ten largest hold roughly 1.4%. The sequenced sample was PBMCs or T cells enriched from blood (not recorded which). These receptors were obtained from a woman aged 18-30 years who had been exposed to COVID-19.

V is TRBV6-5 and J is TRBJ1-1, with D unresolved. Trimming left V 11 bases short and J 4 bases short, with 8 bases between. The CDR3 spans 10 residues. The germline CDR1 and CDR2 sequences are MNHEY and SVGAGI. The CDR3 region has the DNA TGTGCCTTAGGGAGCACTGAAGCTTTCTTT. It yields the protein CALGSTEAFF.

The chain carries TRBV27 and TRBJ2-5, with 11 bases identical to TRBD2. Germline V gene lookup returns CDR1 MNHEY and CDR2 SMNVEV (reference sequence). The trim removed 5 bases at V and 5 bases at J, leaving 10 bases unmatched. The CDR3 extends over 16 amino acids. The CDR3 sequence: CASSPYSGGAAETQYF. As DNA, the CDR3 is TGTGCCAGCAGTCCCTATAGCGGGGGGGCCGCGGAGACCCAGTACTTC.

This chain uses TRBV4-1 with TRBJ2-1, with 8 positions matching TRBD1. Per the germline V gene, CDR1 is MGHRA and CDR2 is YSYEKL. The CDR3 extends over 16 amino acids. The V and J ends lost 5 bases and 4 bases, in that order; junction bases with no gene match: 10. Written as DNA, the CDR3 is TGCGCCAGCAGCTCTCGGACAGGGTCCCTATACAATGAGCAGTTCTTC. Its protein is CASSSRTGSLYNEQFF.

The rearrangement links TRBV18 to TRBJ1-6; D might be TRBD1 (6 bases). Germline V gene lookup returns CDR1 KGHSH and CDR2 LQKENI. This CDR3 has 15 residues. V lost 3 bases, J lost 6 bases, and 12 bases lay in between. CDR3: CASSPFGQSNSPLHF. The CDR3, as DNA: TGTGCCAGCTCACCGTTTGGACAGTCTAATTCACCCCTCCACTTT.

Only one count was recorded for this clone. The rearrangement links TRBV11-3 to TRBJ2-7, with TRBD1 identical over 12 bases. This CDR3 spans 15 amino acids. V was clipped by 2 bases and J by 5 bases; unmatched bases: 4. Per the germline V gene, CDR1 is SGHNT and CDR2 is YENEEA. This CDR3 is CASSLRGTGGNEQYF. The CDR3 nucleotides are TGTGCCAGCAGCTTAAGAGGGACAGGGGGCAACGAGCAGTACTTC.

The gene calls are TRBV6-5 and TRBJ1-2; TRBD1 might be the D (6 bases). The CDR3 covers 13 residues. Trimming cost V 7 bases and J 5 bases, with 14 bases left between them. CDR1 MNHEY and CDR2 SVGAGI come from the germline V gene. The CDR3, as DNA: TGTGCCAGCAAACACAGGGATTGGTATGGCTACACCTTC. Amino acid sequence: CASKHRDWYGYTF.

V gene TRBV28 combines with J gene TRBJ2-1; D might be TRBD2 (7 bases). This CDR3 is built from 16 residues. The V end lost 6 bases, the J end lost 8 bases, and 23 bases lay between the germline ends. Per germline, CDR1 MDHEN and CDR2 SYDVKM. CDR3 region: CASRPTLSTGGDEQFF. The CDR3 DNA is TGTGCCAGCAGACCAACCCTTTCTACGGGGGGCGATGAGCAGTTCTTC.

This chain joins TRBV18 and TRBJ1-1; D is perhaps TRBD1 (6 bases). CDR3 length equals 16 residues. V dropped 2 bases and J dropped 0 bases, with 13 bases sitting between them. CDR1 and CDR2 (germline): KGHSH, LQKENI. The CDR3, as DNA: TGTGCCAGCTCACCATTTCGGACAGCGATGAACACTGAAGCTTTCTTT. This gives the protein CASSPFRTAMNTEAFF. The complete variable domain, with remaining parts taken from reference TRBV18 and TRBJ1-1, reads NAGVMQNPRHLVRRRGQEARLRCSPMKGHSHVYWYRQLPEEGLKFMVYLQKENIIDESGMPKERFSAEFPKEGPSILRIQQVVRGDSAAYFCASSPFRTAMNTEAFFGQGTRLTVV.

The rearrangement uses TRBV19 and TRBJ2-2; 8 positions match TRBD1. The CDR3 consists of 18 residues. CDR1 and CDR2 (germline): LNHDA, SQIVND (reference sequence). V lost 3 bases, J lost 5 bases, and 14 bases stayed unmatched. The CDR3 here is CASSIYPTGAGETGELFF. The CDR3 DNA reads TGTGCCAGTAGTATTTACCCGACAGGGGCAGGCGAGACCGGGGAGCTGTTTTTT.

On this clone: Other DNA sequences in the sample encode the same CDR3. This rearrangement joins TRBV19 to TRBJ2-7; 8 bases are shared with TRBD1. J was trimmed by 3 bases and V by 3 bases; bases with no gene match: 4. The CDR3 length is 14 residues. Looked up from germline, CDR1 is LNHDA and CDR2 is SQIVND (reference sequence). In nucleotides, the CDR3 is TGTGCCAGTAGTATTGGACAGGGAAGCTACGAGCAGTACTTC. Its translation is CASSIGQGSYEQYF.

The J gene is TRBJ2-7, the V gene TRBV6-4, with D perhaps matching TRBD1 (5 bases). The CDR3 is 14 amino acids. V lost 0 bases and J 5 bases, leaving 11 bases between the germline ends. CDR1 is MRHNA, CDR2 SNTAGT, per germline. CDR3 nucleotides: TGTGCCAGCAGTGACTCGAGGCAGGGCAACGAGCAGTACTTC. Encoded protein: CASSDSRQGNEQYF.

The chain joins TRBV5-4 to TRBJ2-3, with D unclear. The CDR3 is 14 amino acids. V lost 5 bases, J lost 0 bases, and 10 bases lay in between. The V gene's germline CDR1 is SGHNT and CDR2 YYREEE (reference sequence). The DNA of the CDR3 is TGTGCCAGCAGACTATTTCTTAGCACAGATACGCAGTATTTT. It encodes CASRLFLSTDTQYF.

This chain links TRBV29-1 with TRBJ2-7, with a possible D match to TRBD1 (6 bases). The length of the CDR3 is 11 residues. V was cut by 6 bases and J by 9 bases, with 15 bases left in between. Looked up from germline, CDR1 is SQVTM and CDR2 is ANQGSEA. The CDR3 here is CSVAHSDRQYF. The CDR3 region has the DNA TGCAGCGTCGCACATTCGGACAGGCAGTACTTC.

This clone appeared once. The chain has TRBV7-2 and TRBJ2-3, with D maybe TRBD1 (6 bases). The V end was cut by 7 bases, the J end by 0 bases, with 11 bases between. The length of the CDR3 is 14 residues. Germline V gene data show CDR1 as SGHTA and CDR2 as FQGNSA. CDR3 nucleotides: TGTGCCAGCATTACAGGGTTGAGCACAGATACGCAGTATTTT. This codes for CASITGLSTDTQYF. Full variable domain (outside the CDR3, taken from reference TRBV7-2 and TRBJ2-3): GAGVSQSPSNKVTEKGKDVELRCDPISGHTALYWYRQSLGQGLEFLIYFQGNSAPDKSGLPSDRFSAERTGGSVSTLTIQRTQQEDSAVYLCASITGLSTDTQYFGPGTRLTVL.

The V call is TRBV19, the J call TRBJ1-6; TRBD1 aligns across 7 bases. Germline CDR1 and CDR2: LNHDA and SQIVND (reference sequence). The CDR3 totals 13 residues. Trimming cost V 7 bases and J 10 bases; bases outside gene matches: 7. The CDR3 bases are TGTGCCAGTAATCGACAGGGTAACTCACCCCTCCACTTT. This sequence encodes CASNRQGNSPLHF.

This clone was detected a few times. CDR3 in DNA: TGTGCCAGTAGTATTGGGGGGGATCAGCCCCAGCATTTT. As protein: CASSIGGDQPQHF. J is TRBJ1-5 and V is TRBV19, with D tentatively TRBD1 (5 bases). The germline V gene has CDR1 LNHDA and CDR2 SQIVND (reference sequence). Trimming stripped 3 bases from V and 5 bases from J, with 8 bases between. The CDR3 is made up of 13 amino acids.

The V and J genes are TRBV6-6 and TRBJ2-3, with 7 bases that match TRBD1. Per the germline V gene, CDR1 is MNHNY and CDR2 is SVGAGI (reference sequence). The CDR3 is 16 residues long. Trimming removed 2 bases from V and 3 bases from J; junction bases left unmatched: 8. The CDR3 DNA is TGTGCCAGCAGTTACCGGACAGGAAGACAAACAGATACGCAGTATTTT. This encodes CASSYRTGRQTDTQYF.

For the CDR3, the DNA is TGTGCCAGTAGTATAGGTGCGAGAAACACCATATATTTT. Protein product: CASSIGARNTIYF. The gene calls are TRBV19 and TRBJ1-3; D is ambiguous. Germline values: CDR1 LNHDA, CDR2 SQIVND (reference sequence). This CDR3 spans 13 amino acids. Trimming shortened V by 1 base and J by 5 bases, and 6 bases separated the two germline ends.

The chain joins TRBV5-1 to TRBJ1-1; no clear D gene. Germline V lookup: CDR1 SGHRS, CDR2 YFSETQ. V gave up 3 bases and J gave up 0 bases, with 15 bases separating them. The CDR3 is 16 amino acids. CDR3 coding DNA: TGCGCCAGCAGCTACCCCCACGGGAGCATGAACACTGAAGCTTTCTTT. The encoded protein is CASSYPHGSMNTEAFF.

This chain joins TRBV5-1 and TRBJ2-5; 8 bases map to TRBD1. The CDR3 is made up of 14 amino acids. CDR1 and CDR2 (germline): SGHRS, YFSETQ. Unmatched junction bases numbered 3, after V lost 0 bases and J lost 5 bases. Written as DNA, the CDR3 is TGCGCCAGCAGCTTGGACAGGGGGTGGGAGACCCAGTACTTC. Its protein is CASSLDRGWETQYF. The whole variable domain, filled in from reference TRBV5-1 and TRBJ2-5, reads KAGVTQTPRYLIKTRGQQVTLSCSPISGHRSVSWYQQTPGQGLQFLFEYFSETQRNKGNFPGRFSGRQFSNSRSEMNVSTLELGDSALYLCASSLDRGWETQYFGPGTRLLVL.

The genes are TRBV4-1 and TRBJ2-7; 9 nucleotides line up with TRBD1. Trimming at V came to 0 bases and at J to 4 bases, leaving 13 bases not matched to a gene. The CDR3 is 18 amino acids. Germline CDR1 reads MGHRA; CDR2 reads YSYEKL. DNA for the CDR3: TGCGCCAGCAGCCAAGAACCCCCCTGGACAGGGGCAATGTACGAGCAGTACTTC. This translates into CASSQEPPWTGAMYEQYF.

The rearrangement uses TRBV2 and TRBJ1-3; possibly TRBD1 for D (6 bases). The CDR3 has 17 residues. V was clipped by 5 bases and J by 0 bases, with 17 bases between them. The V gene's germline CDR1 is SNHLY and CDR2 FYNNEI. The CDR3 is CASSLTLTGISGNTIYF. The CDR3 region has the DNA TGTGCCAGCAGTCTCACCCTGACAGGTATCTCTGGAAACACCATATATTTT.

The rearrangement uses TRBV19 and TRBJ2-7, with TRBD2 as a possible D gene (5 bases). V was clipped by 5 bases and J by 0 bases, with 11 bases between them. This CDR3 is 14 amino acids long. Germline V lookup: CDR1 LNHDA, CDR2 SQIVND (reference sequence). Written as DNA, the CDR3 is TGTGCCAGTAGTGAGGGCCTAACCTCCTACGAGCAGTACTTC. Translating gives CASSEGLTSYEQYF.

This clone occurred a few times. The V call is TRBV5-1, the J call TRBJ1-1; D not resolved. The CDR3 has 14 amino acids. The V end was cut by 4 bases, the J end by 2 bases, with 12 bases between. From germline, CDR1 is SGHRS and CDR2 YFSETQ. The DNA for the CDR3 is TGCGCCAGCAGCCCCTATGCCCCAAACACTGAAGCTTTCTTT. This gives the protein CASSPYAPNTEAFF.

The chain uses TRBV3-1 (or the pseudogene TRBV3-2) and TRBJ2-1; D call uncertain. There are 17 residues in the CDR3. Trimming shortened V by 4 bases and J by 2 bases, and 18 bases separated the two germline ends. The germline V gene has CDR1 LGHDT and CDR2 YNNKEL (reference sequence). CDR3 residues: CASSPSPDTSAYNEQFF. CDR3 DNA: TGTGCCAGCAGCCCAAGTCCCGACACATCGGCCTACAATGAGCAGTTCTTC.

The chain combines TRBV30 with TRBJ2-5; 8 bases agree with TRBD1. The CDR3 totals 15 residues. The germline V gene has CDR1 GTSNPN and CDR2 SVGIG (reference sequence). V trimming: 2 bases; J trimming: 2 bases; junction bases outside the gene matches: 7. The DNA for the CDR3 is TGTGCCTGGAGTTTCACAGGGGGAGCACAAGAGACCCAGTACTTC. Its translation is CAWSFTGGAQETQYF.

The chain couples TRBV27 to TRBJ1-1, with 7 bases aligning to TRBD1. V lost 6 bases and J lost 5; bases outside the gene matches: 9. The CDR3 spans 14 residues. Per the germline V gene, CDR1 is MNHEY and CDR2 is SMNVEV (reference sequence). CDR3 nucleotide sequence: TGTGCCAGCAGATTTGGGGTACAGGGGACTGAAGCTTTCTTT. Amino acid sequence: CASRFGVQGTEAFF.